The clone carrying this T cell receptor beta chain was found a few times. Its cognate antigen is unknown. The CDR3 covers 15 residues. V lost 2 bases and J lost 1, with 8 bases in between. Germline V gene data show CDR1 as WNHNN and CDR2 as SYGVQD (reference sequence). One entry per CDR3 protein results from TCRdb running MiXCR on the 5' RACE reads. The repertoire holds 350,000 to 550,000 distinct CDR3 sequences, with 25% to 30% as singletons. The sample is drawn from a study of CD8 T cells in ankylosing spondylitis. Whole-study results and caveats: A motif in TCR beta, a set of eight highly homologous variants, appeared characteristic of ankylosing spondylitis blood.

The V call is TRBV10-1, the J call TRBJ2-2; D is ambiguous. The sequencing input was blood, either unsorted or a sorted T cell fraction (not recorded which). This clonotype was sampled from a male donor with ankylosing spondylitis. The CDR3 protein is CASSEILGNTGELFF. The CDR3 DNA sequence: TGCGCCAGCAGTGAGATTTTGGGGAACACCGGGGAGCTGTTTTTT.